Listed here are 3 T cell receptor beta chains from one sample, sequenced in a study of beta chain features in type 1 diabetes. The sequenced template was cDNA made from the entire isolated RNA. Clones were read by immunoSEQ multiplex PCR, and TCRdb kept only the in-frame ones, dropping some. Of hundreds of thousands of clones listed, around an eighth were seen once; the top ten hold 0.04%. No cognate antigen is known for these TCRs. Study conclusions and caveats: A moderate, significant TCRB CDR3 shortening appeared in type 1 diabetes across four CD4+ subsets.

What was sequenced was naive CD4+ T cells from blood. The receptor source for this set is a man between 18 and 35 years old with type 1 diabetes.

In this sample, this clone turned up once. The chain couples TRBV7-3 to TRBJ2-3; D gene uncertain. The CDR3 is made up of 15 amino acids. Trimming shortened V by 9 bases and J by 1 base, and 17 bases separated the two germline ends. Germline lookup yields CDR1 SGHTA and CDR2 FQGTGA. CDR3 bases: TGTGCCAGTTCGAATGTTTTTCCCCGCACAGATACGCAGTATTTT. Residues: CASSNVFPRTDTQYF.

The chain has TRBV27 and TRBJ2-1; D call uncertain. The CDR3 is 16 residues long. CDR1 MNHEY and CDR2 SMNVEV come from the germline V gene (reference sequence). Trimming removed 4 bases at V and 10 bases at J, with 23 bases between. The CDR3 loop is CASSSSSGRPWKEQFF. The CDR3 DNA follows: TGTGCCAGCAGTTCTTCTTCGGGCAGGCCTTGGAAAGAGCAGTTCTTC.

This chain's CDR3 is CASQIQETQYF. The CDR3 DNA reads as TGTGCCAGCCAGATCCAAGAGACCCAGTACTTC. This chain joins TRBV2 and TRBJ2-7; D call uncertain. Near its end, the DNA agrees better with TRBJ2-5, so the J call may be wrong. This CDR3 region has 11 residues. Per the germline V gene, CDR1 is SNHLY and CDR2 is FYNNEI.